The 31 T cell receptor beta chains reported below all come from one sample, sequenced in a study of shared clonotypes between healthy human individuals. Libraries were prepared by immunoSEQ multiplex PCR; TCRdb keeps only in-frame clonotypes and omits some of them. The sample has 2 million to 2.5 million clones, roughly 93% seen once; the top ten hold 0.36%. Sequenced input: naive CD4+ T cells from PBMCs. Subset in this sample: CD45RA+ positively selected. The receptors were gathered from a man aged 18 to 30 in good health. Some clones in this sample may be carry-over from other donors' samples.

V and J are TRBV15 and TRBJ1-5; no reliable D call. V was trimmed by 1 base and J by 0 bases, leaving 13 bases between them. The germline gives CDR1 LNHNV, CDR2 YYDKDF (reference sequence). This CDR3 has 17 residues. Here the CDR3 DNA reads TGTGCCACCAGCAGAGGGATGGGAACTAATAGCAATCAGCCCCAGCATTTT. It is translated as CATSRGMGTNSNQPQHF.

V gene TRBV7-9 combines with J gene TRBJ1-4, with D possibly TRBD1 on 5 matching bases. CDR3 size: 14 residues. CDR1 is SEHNR and CDR2 is FQNEAQ in the germline V gene (reference sequence). Between the trimmed V and J ends, which lost 5 bases and 7 bases, there was a span of 14 bases. The CDR3 spells CASSIRAESEKLFF. CDR3 nucleotide sequence: TGTGCCAGCAGCATCAGGGCAGAAAGTGAAAAACTGTTTTTT.

The chain is built from TRBV11-2 and TRBJ2-1; D is perhaps TRBD2 (6 bases). The germline CDR1 and CDR2 sequences are SGHAT and FQNNGV. This CDR3 spans 16 amino acids. V was clipped by 0 bases and J by 0 bases, with 9 bases between them. The CDR3 DNA is TGTGCCAGCAGCTTAGAAATAGCGGCCTCCTACAATGAGCAGTTCTTC. Translated, it gives CASSLEIAASYNEQFF. Looking up the rest from reference TRBV11-2 and TRBJ2-1 gives the full variable domain: EAGVAQSPRYKIIEKRQSVAFWCNPISGHATLYWYQQILGQGPKLLIQFQNNGVVDDSQLPKDRFSAERLKGVDSTLKIQPAKLEDSAVYLCASSLEIAASYNEQFFGPGTRLTVL.

The chain carries TRBV10-1 and TRBJ2-1; 11 bases line up with TRBD2. The CDR3 length is 15 residues. Germline assignment: CDR1 WNHNN and CDR2 SYGVQD (reference sequence). V shed 3 bases, J shed 10 bases, and the junction held 8 bases outside the gene matches. The CDR3 DNA follows: TGCGCCAGCAGTGAAGGGGGACTAGCGGAGCTCGAGCAGTTCTTC. Protein product: CASSEGGLAELEQFF.

The chain has TRBV7-2 and TRBJ2-7, with a possible D match to TRBD1 (5 bases). Trimming stripped 1 base from V and 2 bases from J, with 12 bases between. Germline loops: CDR1 SGHTA, CDR2 FQGNSA. This CDR3 has 15 residues. CDR3 residues: CASSLEAGPAYEQYF. The CDR3 DNA sequence: TGTGCCAGCAGCTTAGAGGCAGGGCCAGCCTACGAGCAGTACTTC.

V gene TRBV9 combines with J gene TRBJ1-3; 9 bases match TRBD1. The ends lost 3 bases at V and 0 bases at J; junction bases unmatched: 4. The germline V gene encodes CDR1 SGDLS and CDR2 YYNGEE. CDR3 length: 16 amino acids. CDR3: CASSAGTGLSGNTIYF. The CDR3 coding sequence is TGTGCCAGCAGCGCCGGGACAGGGCTCTCTGGAAACACCATATATTTT.

The gene calls are TRBV27 and TRBJ2-7; TRBD2 matches 8 bases. This CDR3 has 17 amino acids. Germline CDR1 reads MNHEY; CDR2 reads SMNVEV (reference sequence). J was trimmed by 3 bases and V by 0 bases; bases with no gene match: 10. The DNA of the CDR3 is TGTGCCAGCAGTTTATCAGGGACCGGGACTAGTTACTACGAGCAGTACTTC. Translated, it gives CASSLSGTGTSYYEQYF.

The table lists this clone with a few counts. This CDR3 is also generated by other DNA sequences in the sample. This chain uses TRBV5-1 with TRBJ1-1; D gene ambiguous. This CDR3 contains 12 residues. CDR1 and CDR2 (germline): SGHRS, YFSETQ. Trimming pared 2 bases from V and 5 bases from J, leaving 7 bases between. The CDR3 loop reads CASSFSGTEAFF. The CDR3 region has the DNA TGCGCCAGCAGCTTTTCCGGGACTGAAGCTTTCTTT.

The chain uses TRBV5-4 and TRBJ2-5; D possibly corresponds to TRBD1 (7 bases). Per the germline V gene, CDR1 is SGHNT and CDR2 is YYREEE (reference sequence). The CDR3 loop spans 15 amino acids. V was clipped by 2 bases and J by 2 bases, with 13 bases between them. The CDR3: CASSLTTGTQETQYF. The CDR3 DNA reads as TGTGCCAGCAGCTTAACGACAGGGACTCAAGAGACCCAGTACTTC.

The V gene is TRBV15, the J gene TRBJ2-5, with 8 bases matching TRBD2. The ends lost 0 bases at V and 4 bases at J; junction bases unmatched: 13. Germline CDR1 reads LNHNV; CDR2 reads YYDKDF (reference sequence). The CDR3 spans 18 residues. The CDR3 DNA is TGTGCCACCAGCAGAGATCCACCCCGGAGCGGGAGACCAGAGACCCAGTACTTC. This encodes CATSRDPPRSGRPETQYF.

The J gene is TRBJ1-2, the V gene TRBV2; D call uncertain. V was trimmed by 3 bases and J by 0 bases, leaving 8 bases between them. Germline CDR1 reads SNHLY; CDR2 reads FYNNEI. This CDR3 spans 14 amino acids. The CDR3 reads CASSDSEANYGYTF. The CDR3 nucleotides read TGTGCCAGCAGTGACAGCGAAGCTAACTATGGCTACACCTTC. Looking up the rest from reference TRBV2 and TRBJ1-2 gives the full variable domain: EPEVTQTPSHQVTQMGQEVILRCVPISNHLYFYWYRQILGQKVEFLVSFYNNEISEKSEIFDDQFSVERPDGSNFTLKIRSTKLEDSAMYFCASSDSEANYGYTFGSGTRLTVV.

The CDR3 sequence: CASGPDRGHPNYGYTF. CDR3 bases: TGTGCTAGTGGACCTGACAGGGGGCACCCTAACTATGGCTACACCTTC. V is TRBV12-5 and J is TRBJ1-2, with TRBD1 matching over 10 bases. The CDR3 consists of 16 residues. Germline CDR1 and CDR2: LGHNT and FRNRAP. Trimming at V came to 6 bases and at J to 0 bases, leaving 7 bases not matched to a gene.

The rearrangement uses TRBV28 and TRBJ2-7, with 10 bases fitting TRBD2. The V gene end was trimmed by 4 bases and the J gene end by 6 bases; junction bases not matched to a gene: 9. Germline loops: CDR1 MDHEN, CDR2 SYDVKM. The CDR3 is made up of 15 amino acids. CDR3 DNA: TGTGCCAGCAGTTCCTCAGCGGGAGGGCCCCTCGAGCAGTACTTC. This translates into CASSSSAGGPLEQYF.

As to this clone: The identical CDR3 is also encoded by other nucleotide sequences in the sample. This sequence joins TRBV7-9 and TRBJ2-1, with D unresolved. V dropped 2 bases and J dropped 4 bases, with 6 bases sitting between them. The CDR3 sequence is 13 residues long. The germline V gene encodes CDR1 SEHNR and CDR2 FQNEAQ (reference sequence). CDR3 loop: CASSLSRYNEQFF. The CDR3 DNA is TGTGCCAGCAGCTTAAGCAGATACAATGAGCAGTTCTTC. The full variable domain, rest sourced from reference TRBV7-9 and TRBJ2-1, is DTGVSQNPRHKITKRGQNVTFRCDPISEHNRLYWYRQTLGQGPEFLTYFQNEAQLEKSRLLSDRFSAERPKGSFSTLEIQRTEQGDSAMYLCASSLSRYNEQFFGPGTRLTVL.

DNA for the CDR3: TGTGCCTGCTCAACTACAGGGGCCAACGTCCTGACTTTC. Protein product: CACSTTGANVLTF. The chain joins TRBV19 to TRBJ2-6; D gene uncertain. Germline-derived CDR1 and CDR2 are LNHDA and SQIVND (reference sequence). Trimming removed 11 bases at V and 4 bases at J, with 12 bases between. The CDR3 loop spans 13 amino acids.

The table lists this clone with a count of one. The chain joins TRBV2 to TRBJ2-6; D gene unclear. V lost 0 bases, J lost 4 bases, and 7 bases lay in between. This CDR3 comprises 15 residues. The germline gives CDR1 SNHLY, CDR2 FYNNEI. The CDR3 DNA is TGTGCCAGCAGTGAAGCCCCCGTCGGGGCCAACGTCCTGACTTTC. This sequence encodes CASSEAPVGANVLTF.

The chain uses TRBV28 and TRBJ1-3; D call uncertain. V lost 3 bases and J 0 bases, leaving 15 bases between the germline ends. The CDR3 is 17 residues long. The germline gives CDR1 MDHEN, CDR2 SYDVKM. The DNA of the CDR3 is TGTGCCAGCAGTTTCCTTTTAGCGCGTGGCTCTGGAAACACCATATATTTT. Translation gives CASSFLLARGSGNTIYF.

V and J are TRBV11-2 and TRBJ1-5, with a weak D call TRBD1 (6 bases). There are 13 residues in the CDR3. With 6 bases removed from V and 7 bases from J, the gap between germline ends came to 13 bases. Germline V lookup: CDR1 SGHAT, CDR2 FQNNGV. The CDR3 loop is CASSPGVGQPQHF. The DNA of the CDR3 is TGTGCCAGCAGTCCAGGGGTCGGACAGCCCCAGCATTTT. Supplemented by reference TRBV11-2 and TRBJ1-5, the full variable domain reads EAGVAQSPRYKIIEKRQSVAFWCNPISGHATLYWYQQILGQGPKLLIQFQNNGVVDDSQLPKDRFSAERLKGVDSTLKIQPAKLEDSAVYLCASSPGVGQPQHFGDGTRLSIL.

The V and J genes are TRBV9 and TRBJ2-5; no definite D call. The germline V gene encodes CDR1 SGDLS and CDR2 YYNGEE. The CDR3 runs 14 residues. The V and J ends lost 4 bases and 1 base respectively, with 11 bases between them. The CDR3 DNA reads as TGTGCCAGCAGCTTATCAATCGCCCAAGAGACCCAGTACTTC. Residues: CASSLSIAQETQYF. Looking up the rest from reference TRBV9 and TRBJ2-5 gives the full variable domain: DSGVTQTPKHLITATGQRVTLRCSPRSGDLSVYWYQQSLDQGLQFLIQYYNGEERAKGNILERFSAQQFPDLHSELNLSSLELGDSALYFCASSLSIAQETQYFGPGTRLLVL.

The V gene is TRBV4-1, the J gene TRBJ1-5, with a weak D call TRBD1 (6 bases). Trimming shortened V by 3 bases and J by 4 bases, and 19 bases separated the two germline ends. Germline CDR1 reads MGHRA; CDR2 reads YSYEKL. The CDR3 is 17 residues long. Written as DNA, the CDR3 is TGCGCCAGCAGCCAGACTTACCGGGACAATTGGAATCAGCCCCAGCATTTT. Protein sequence: CASSQTYRDNWNQPQHF.

J is TRBJ2-4 and V is TRBV11-2; TRBD2 agrees at 8 bases. Germline-derived CDR1 and CDR2 are SGHAT and FQNNGV. J was trimmed by 0 bases and V by 5 bases; bases with no gene match: 12. There are 18 residues in the CDR3. Here the CDR3 DNA reads TGTGCCAGCAGCCTGGCCCCCTCTAGCGGGCTAGCCAAAAACATTCAGTACTTC. Amino acids: CASSLAPSSGLAKNIQYF.

Of note for this clone: Different DNA sequences within this sample yield the same CDR3. The chain recombines TRBV5-1 with TRBJ2-7, with 9 bases identical to TRBD1. From germline, CDR1 is SGHRS and CDR2 YFSETQ. The V segment lost 2 bases and the J segment 3 bases; nucleotides outside the gene matches: 3. This CDR3 is built from 14 residues. This CDR3 is CASSLTGQGYEQYF. In DNA, the CDR3 is TGCGCCAGCAGCTTAACGGGACAGGGCTACGAGCAGTACTTC.

The chain combines TRBV21-1 with TRBJ2-7; the DNA was not used to check the table's D call, TRBD2. TRBV21-1 is tagged as a pseudogene. CDR3 length equals 13 residues. The CDR3 DNA follows: TGTGCCAGCAGCGACCGGGACTACCGAGAGCAGTACTTC. This translates into CASSDRDYREQYF.

The rearrangement uses TRBV7-9 and TRBJ2-3; a weak D match, TRBD2 (5 bases). Germline V lookup: CDR1 SEHNR, CDR2 FQNEAQ (reference sequence). Trimming took 5 bases from V and 1 from J, leaving 10 bases between them. The CDR3 contains 14 residues. The CDR3 region has the DNA TGTGCCAGCAGCCTCTTGGGAGGCACAGATACGCAGTATTTT. It translates to CASSLLGGTDTQYF.

This chain links TRBV7-2 with TRBJ1-2, with unresolved D. This CDR3 contains 16 residues. Looked up from germline, CDR1 is SGHTA and CDR2 is FQGNSA. Trimming removed 4 bases from V and 8 bases from J, with 23 bases in between. The CDR3 spells CASSSRRSGSVNGYTF. CDR3 in DNA: TGTGCCAGCAGCTCCCGTCGTTCGGGGTCGGTGAACGGCTACACCTTC.

CDR3 nucleotides: TGTGCCAGCAGTGTACAGAAAACCAAAAACATTCAGTACTTC. Amino acid sequence: CASSVQKTKNIQYF. The gene calls are TRBV6-4 and TRBJ2-4, with unresolved D. Trimming shortened V by 4 bases and J by 2 bases, and 9 bases separated the two germline ends. The CDR3 extends over 14 amino acids. Germline V gives CDR1 MRHNA, CDR2 SNTAGT.

With regard to this clone: An end of the junction does not agree with germline; a read error may underlie this. This chain joins TRBV6-1 and TRBJ2-5; 13 bases fit TRBD2. The germline CDR1 and CDR2 sequences are MNHNS and SASEGT. The length of the CDR3 is 12 residues. In nucleotides, the CDR3 is TGTGCCAGCAGACTAGCGGGAGGGGGGGTTCACTTC. Its translation is CASRLAGGGVHF.

The chain has TRBV5-1 and TRBJ2-7, with D uncertain. The CDR3 has 14 residues. Germline CDR1 SGHRS, CDR2 YFSETQ. V lost 0 bases, J lost 2 bases, and 9 bases lay in between. CDR3 nucleotides: TGCGCCAGCAGCTTGGAAACTGAAACCTACGAGCAGTACTTC. Its protein product is CASSLETETYEQYF.

Worth noting for this clone: The same CDR3 can be traced to other DNA sequences in this sample. The chain is built from TRBV28 and TRBJ1-2; the D is unclear. Trimming shortened V by 3 bases and J by 3 bases, and 5 bases separated the two germline ends. Per germline, CDR1 MDHEN and CDR2 SYDVKM. The CDR3 sequence is 12 residues long. The CDR3 nucleotides read TGTGCCAGCAGTTTTTCTGACTATGGCTACACCTTC. This gives the protein CASSFSDYGYTF.

CDR3 region: CAWGPRIAAGNIQYF. In nucleotides, the CDR3 is TGTGCCTGGGGCCCCAGGATCGCGGCGGGAAACATTCAGTACTTC. The chain couples TRBV30 to TRBJ2-4, with TRBD2 as a possible D gene (5 bases). CDR1 GTSNPN and CDR2 SVGIG come from the germline V gene (reference sequence). The CDR3 is 15 amino acids. Trimming left V 5 bases short and J 6 bases short, with 20 bases between.

This clone was detected only a few times. The same CDR3 is also encoded by other DNA sequences in this sample. The chain has TRBV29-1 and TRBJ2-3; D is uncertain. Germline CDR1 reads SQVTM; CDR2 reads ANQGSEA. V lost 2 bases and J 1 base, leaving 4 bases between the germline ends. The CDR3 is 12 residues long. CDR3 bases: TGCAGCGTTGAACGGGGCACAGATACGCAGTATTTT. Amino acids: CSVERGTDTQYF.